One and the same sample provided the 26 T cell receptor beta chains below, sequenced in a study of cytomegalovirus exposure and HLA in healthy donors. TCRdb keeps only in-frame clones here, not all; method: immunoSEQ multiplex PCR. In the table there are fewer than 120,000 clones, approximately 87% of which are singletons. Sequenced: PBMCs. These receptors were taken from a woman aged 30 to 39 in good health and CMV-seropositive.

This clone was counted a single time. This chain joins TRBV28 and TRBJ1-5; D is uncertain. The CDR3 runs to 16 residues. Germline V gene data show CDR1 as MDHEN and CDR2 as SYDVKM. The V gene lost 11 bases and the J gene lost 6 bases, with 26 bases spanning the gap. In nucleotides, the CDR3 is TGTGCCCTCAGTCCCCACCAGGCGATGGAAGGTCAGCCCCAGCATTTT. It yields the protein CALSPHQAMEGQPQHF.

This chain connects TRBV9 to TRBJ1-2; maybe TRBD1 (6 bases). This CDR3 contains 15 residues. Per germline, CDR1 SGDLS and CDR2 YYNGEE. V dropped 0 bases and J dropped 5 bases, with 14 bases sitting between them. Here the CDR3 reads CASSVASQGNYGYTF. The CDR3 region has the DNA TGTGCCAGCAGCGTAGCAAGCCAGGGGAATTATGGCTACACCTTC.

This clone was recorded once. Here the CDR3 DNA reads TGTGCCACCAGCCCCGGGACAGGGGTTTACGAGCAGTACTTC. Translating it yields CATSPGTGVYEQYF. V usage is TRBV15 and J usage is TRBJ2-7; 10 nucleotides align to TRBD1. The CDR3 has 14 amino acids. CDR1 LNHNV and CDR2 YYDKDF come from the germline V gene (reference sequence). V dropped 5 bases and J dropped 4; count of bases not matched to a gene: 5.

The chain uses TRBV2 and TRBJ2-1, with TRBD2 matching 9 bases. With 6 bases clipped from V and 6 bases from J, the junction kept 3 bases outside the gene matches. This CDR3 contains 13 residues. The germline V gene has CDR1 SNHLY and CDR2 FYNNEI. The CDR3 region has the DNA TGTGCCAGCAGGCGGGAGGGTGGCAATGAGCAGTTCTTC. Residues: CASRREGGNEQFF.

This rearrangement joins TRBV2 to TRBJ2-7; D unresolved. This CDR3 contains 12 residues. Germline CDR1 reads SNHLY; CDR2 reads FYNNEI. Trimming took off 7 bases at V and 4 bases at J, with 11 bases between the two ends. The CDR3, as DNA: TGTGCCAGCAAATACCACGGTTACGAGCAGTACTTC. It specifies CASKYHGYEQYF.

The chain has TRBV7-9 and TRBJ2-4, with 12 bases fitting TRBD1. Germline V CDR1 and CDR2: SEHNR, FQNEAQ (reference sequence). The CDR3 is 18 residues long. Unmatched junction bases numbered 11, after V lost 2 bases and J lost 6 bases. The CDR3 DNA reads as TGTGCCAGCAGCTTAACCATATGGGACAGGGGGCCGGGAAACATTCAGTACTTC. Amino acids: CASSLTIWDRGPGNIQYF.

The J gene is TRBJ2-1, the V gene TRBV11-2, with D possibly being TRBD2 (6 bases). Trimming pared 2 bases from V and 6 bases from J, leaving 8 bases between. The germline CDR1 and CDR2 sequences are SGHAT and FQNNGV. The CDR3 is 13 amino acids. CDR3 loop: CASSLIGGNEQFF. The DNA for the CDR3 is TGTGCCAGCAGCTTAATCGGGGGCAATGAGCAGTTCTTC.

This chain connects TRBV5-6 to TRBJ2-3; 8 bases fit TRBD2. V trimming: 0 bases; J trimming: 8 bases; junction bases outside the gene matches: 14. The CDR3 spans 17 residues. The V gene's germline CDR1 is SGHDT and CDR2 YYEEEE. Here the CDR3 DNA reads TGTGCCAGCAGCTTGGCCCCGGGACTAGGGAGTCCAGGTACGCAGTATTTT. This encodes CASSLAPGLGSPGTQYF.

This chain connects TRBV28 to TRBJ1-5; 7 bases agree with TRBD1. With V trimmed by 6 bases and J by 0 bases, 5 bases remained unmatched. Germline CDR1 is MDHEN and CDR2 is SYDVKM. The CDR3 covers 15 residues. The DNA of the CDR3 is TGTGCCAGCAGAAAACAGGGGAGTAGCAATCAGCCCCAGCATTTT. Amino acid sequence: CASRKQGSSNQPQHF.

The chain uses TRBV30 and TRBJ1-2; 7 nucleotides match TRBD1. Germline lookup yields CDR1 GTSNPN and CDR2 SVGIG (reference sequence). The ends lost 3 bases at V and 4 bases at J; junction bases unmatched: 2. The CDR3 contains 12 residues. The CDR3 coding sequence is TGTGCCTGGAGCCCAGGGGGCTATGGCTACACCTTC. Amino acid sequence: CAWSPGGYGYTF.

The chain uses TRBV13 and TRBJ2-7, with TRBD2 matching 7 bases. Germline loops: CDR1 PRHDT, CDR2 FYEKMQ (reference sequence). The CDR3 is 15 amino acids. V gave up 5 bases and J gave up 2 bases; unmatched junction bases: 9. This CDR3 is CASSPGGRAAYEQYF. In nucleotides, the CDR3 is TGTGCCAGCAGCCCGGGTGGGAGGGCCGCCTACGAGCAGTACTTC.

This sequence joins TRBV28 and TRBJ1-2, with D hard to call. The CDR3 sequence is 15 residues long. Trimming took off 3 bases at V and 7 bases at J, with 18 bases between the two ends. Germline V gene lookup returns CDR1 MDHEN and CDR2 SYDVKM. DNA of the CDR3: TGTGCCAGCAGTTTCCTCCTGAGAGGGATGGGTGGCTACACCTTC. Its translation: CASSFLLRGMGGYTF.

The rearrangement links TRBV7-2 to TRBJ2-2; the match to TRBD1 covers 7 bases. The junction had 7 bases not matched to a gene; V was cut back by 4 bases and J by 2 bases. Germline CDR1 is SGHTA and CDR2 is FQGNSA. The CDR3 is made up of 16 amino acids. The CDR3 spells CASSSRTGGNTGELFF. The CDR3 coding sequence is TGTGCCAGCAGCTCCCGGACAGGAGGAAACACCGGGGAGCTGTTTTTT.

The chain is built from TRBV5-1 and TRBJ2-3; D is possibly TRBD1 (6 bases). Looked up from germline, CDR1 is SGHRS and CDR2 is YFSETQ. V was pared by 5 bases and J by 4 bases, with 14 bases between. The CDR3 contains 14 residues. The CDR3 DNA sequence: TGCGCCAGCAGATCGGCTCAGGGGTCAGATACGCAGTATTTT. Translating gives CASRSAQGSDTQYF.

In this sample, this clone turned up once. The chain carries TRBV7-6 and TRBJ1-1; D remains ambiguous. The CDR3 loop spans 16 amino acids. V was pared by 0 bases and J by 4 bases, with 15 bases between. Germline V lookup: CDR1 SGHVS, CDR2 FNYEAQ. CDR3 DNA: TGTGCCAGCAGCTTAGCTCCTGGGCCCTCGACCACTGAAGCTTTCTTT. Its translation is CASSLAPGPSTTEAFF.

This chain connects TRBV5-4 to TRBJ1-5; D is unclear. CDR1 is SGHNT, CDR2 YYREEE, per germline (reference sequence). The CDR3 runs to 12 residues. V was shortened by 0 bases and J by 5 bases, with 3 bases between the two germline ends. DNA for the CDR3: TGTGCCAGCAGCTTGGGAGATCAGCCCCAGCATTTT. This codes for CASSLGDQPQHF.

The genes are TRBV5-4 and TRBJ2-3; no reliable D call. This CDR3 region has 14 residues. Germline loops: CDR1 SGHNT, CDR2 YYREEE (reference sequence). V lost 0 bases and J lost 2, with 7 bases in between. This chain's CDR3 is CASSLVTSTDTQYF. CDR3 nucleotides: TGTGCCAGCAGCTTGGTTACATCCACAGATACGCAGTATTTT. The full variable domain, in which reference TRBV5-4 and TRBJ2-3 provide the parts outside the CDR3, is ETGVTQSPTHLIKTRGQQVTLRCSSQSGHNTVSWYQQALGQGPQFIFQYYREEENGRGNFPPRFSGLQFPNYSSELNVNALELDDSALYLCASSLVTSTDTQYFGPGTRLTVL.

The chain employs TRBV19 and TRBJ2-2, with D possibly being TRBD1 (6 bases). CDR1 is LNHDA, CDR2 SQIVND, per germline (reference sequence). The CDR3 loop spans 16 amino acids. V lost 2 bases and J 2 bases, leaving 12 bases between the germline ends. CDR3 sequence: CASSISRTANTGELFF. The CDR3 DNA is TGTGCCAGTAGTATATCTCGGACAGCCAACACCGGGGAGCTGTTTTTT.

The V and J genes are TRBV7-2 and TRBJ2-5; D is uncertain. The CDR3 contains 14 residues. The germline V gene has CDR1 SGHTA and CDR2 FQGNSA. Deletions cut 2 bases from V and 4 bases from J, with 11 bases between. The CDR3 DNA is TGTGCCAGCAGCTTAAAAGGCAGGTCAGAGACCCAGTACTTC. This sequence encodes CASSLKGRSETQYF.

A few counts support this clone. The rearrangement uses TRBV19 and TRBJ1-5; possible D gene TRBD1, 5 bases. Germline lookup yields CDR1 LNHDA and CDR2 SQIVND (reference sequence). V was trimmed by 7 bases and J by 2 bases, leaving 12 bases between them. This CDR3 has 14 amino acids. In nucleotides, the CDR3 is TGTGCCAGTACCCCCGGGGGGGGCAATCAGCCCCAGCATTTT. This sequence encodes CASTPGGGNQPQHF.

This chain uses TRBV5-1 with TRBJ2-7; TRBD1 matches at 12 bases. Germline assignment: CDR1 SGHRS and CDR2 YFSETQ. The CDR3 is 14 amino acids. V shed 4 bases, J shed 6 bases, and the junction held 5 bases outside the gene matches. CDR3 residues: CASSPGTGGLEQYF. CDR3 DNA: TGCGCCAGCAGCCCAGGGACAGGGGGCCTCGAGCAGTACTTC.

This clone was found a few times. Its ends do not fully match the called genes, so a read error is possible. CDR3 DNA: TGTGCTAGCAGCTTAGGCCAGGGCCAAACAGATACGCAGTATTTT. As protein: CASSLGQGQTDTQYF. The chain joins TRBV7-7 to TRBJ2-3, with D possibly matching TRBD1 (5 bases). Looked up from germline, CDR1 is SSHAT and CDR2 is FNYEAQ (reference sequence). CDR3 length equals 15 residues.

The chain has TRBV30 and TRBJ2-3; weak D call: TRBD2 (5 bases). Germline lookup yields CDR1 GTSNPN and CDR2 SVGIG (reference sequence). The CDR3 length is 11 residues. V was cut by 5 bases and J by 7 bases, with 10 bases left in between. CDR3 loop: CAWATGNTQYF. The CDR3 nucleotides are TGTGCCTGGGCCACGGGGAATACGCAGTATTTT.

This clone has only a few counts. The rearrangement joins TRBV15 to TRBJ1-6; D unresolved. Germline assignment: CDR1 LNHNV and CDR2 YYDKDF (reference sequence). V lost 4 bases to trimming and J lost 14 bases, with 12 bases between them. The CDR3 runs 12 residues. CDR3 bases: TGTGCCACCAGCACCGACTCACGGGCCCTCCACTTT. As protein: CATSTDSRALHF.

The chain recombines TRBV2 with TRBJ1-6; D call uncertain. Per the germline V gene, CDR1 is SNHLY and CDR2 is FYNNEI. V lost 4 bases, J lost 5 bases, and 15 bases lay in between. This CDR3 is built from 16 residues. For the CDR3, the DNA is TGTGCCAGCAGTGCCTGGGCAGAATCAGATAATTCACCCCTCCACTTT. Translated: CASSAWAESDNSPLHF.

The CDR3 sequence: CASGRGTQYF. As DNA, the CDR3 is TGTGCCAGCGGTAGAGGGACCCAGTACTTC. The V gene is TRBV6-5, the J gene TRBJ2-5; no clear D. This CDR3 spans 10 amino acids. Deletions cut 8 bases from V and 7 bases from J, with 8 bases between. Germline V lookup: CDR1 MNHEY, CDR2 SVGAGI.